The present T cell receptor beta chain was sequenced within a study of T cell responses to AZD1222 COVID-19 vaccine. Repertoires were generated with immunoSEQ multiplex PCR, while TCRdb's copy carries only in-frame clones and drops some. The sample lists about 110,000 clones, around 87% seen once, with 4.4% in the top ten. This clone has a single count. Its cognate antigen is unknown. Samples with a second dose at about 4 or about 12 weeks were pooled together. Study-level results: Donor demographics were predominantly white British with a female majority; clonal diversity may be underestimated.

Here the sequenced sample was peripheral blood, taken 28 days after the second AZD1222 dose. The receptor was derived from an adult who received the AZD1222 COVID-19 vaccine.

Here the CDR3 reads CASSLGLAYYEQYF. The DNA for the CDR3 is TGCGCCAGCAGCTTGGGACTAGCTTACTACGAGCAGTACTTC. The chain couples TRBV5-1 to TRBJ2-7; 7 bases fit TRBD2. Germline CDR1 reads SGHRS; CDR2 reads YFSETQ. The CDR3 length is 14 residues. Unmatched junction bases numbered 3, after V lost 0 bases and J lost 3 bases.